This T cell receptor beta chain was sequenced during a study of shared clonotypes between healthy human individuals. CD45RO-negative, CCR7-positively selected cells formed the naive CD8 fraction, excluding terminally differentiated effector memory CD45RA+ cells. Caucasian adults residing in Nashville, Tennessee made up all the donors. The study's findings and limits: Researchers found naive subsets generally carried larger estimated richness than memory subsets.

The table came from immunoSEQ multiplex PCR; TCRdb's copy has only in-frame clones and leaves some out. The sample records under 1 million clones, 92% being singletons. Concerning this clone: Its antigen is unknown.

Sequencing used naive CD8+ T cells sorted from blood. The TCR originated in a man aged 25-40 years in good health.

CDR3 sequence (DNA): TGTGCCAGCAGACCTCTAGCGGGAGAACCCGAGCAGTACTTC. This sequence encodes CASRPLAGEPEQYF. V and J are TRBV6-5 and TRBJ2-7, with 10 bases that match TRBD2. The CDR3 totals 14 residues. Germline V gene data show CDR1 as MNHEY and CDR2 as SVGAGI. The ends lost 6 bases at V and 6 bases at J; junction bases unmatched: 8.